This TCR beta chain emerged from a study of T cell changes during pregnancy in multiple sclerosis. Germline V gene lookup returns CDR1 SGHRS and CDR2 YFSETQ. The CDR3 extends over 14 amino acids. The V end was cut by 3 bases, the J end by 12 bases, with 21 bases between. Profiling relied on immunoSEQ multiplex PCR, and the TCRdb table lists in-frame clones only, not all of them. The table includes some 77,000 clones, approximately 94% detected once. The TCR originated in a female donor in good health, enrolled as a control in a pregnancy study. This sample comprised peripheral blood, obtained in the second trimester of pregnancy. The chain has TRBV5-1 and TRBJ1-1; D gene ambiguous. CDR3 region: CASSSRTEKAGTFF. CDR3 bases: TGCGCCAGCAGCTCCCGGACGGAAAAGGCGGGAACTTTCTTT.